This TCR beta chain came from a study of monozygotic twins with inflammatory bowel disease. No DNA is given; TCRdb re-called the 5' RACE reads and lists each CDR3 protein once. The repertoire table contains more than 300,000 distinct CDR3 sequences. The germline V gene encodes CDR1 SGHRS and CDR2 YFSETQ. CDR3 size: 17 residues. The TCR comes from a human donor with ulcerative colitis or Crohn's disease, or a healthy co-twin of an affected twin (not recorded which). The sample was blood. V gene TRBV5-1 combines with J gene TRBJ1-6; TCRdb's D call, TRBD1, is unchecked because there is no DNA. CDR3 residues: CASSLRTAEDHNSPLHF.